The 30 T cell receptor beta chains below were found in one sample sequenced in a study of cytomegalovirus exposure and HLA in healthy donors (dated by TCRdb to 2017 to 2019). The method was the immunoSEQ multiplex PCR assay. A mixture of 60 forward primers for TCR Vbeta segments and 13 reverse primers for TCR Jbeta segments was used in the multiplex PCR. Sourced from immuneACCESS, this table was stored by TCRdb with only in-frame sequences that have V and J called. A share of the clones is absent; for the studies checked, an unresolved V gene accounts for under half, and the remainder has no known explanation. This sample has over 150,000 clones in its table, and roughly 70% of those were observed once. The top ten clones comprise about 2.7% of the sample. Sequencing input: PBMCs. These TCRs come from a woman aged 45-65 years in good health and CMV-seropositive.

The rearrangement links TRBV5-1 to TRBJ1-1, with TRBD1 identical over 7 bases. CDR3 length: 15 amino acids. V lost 4 bases to trimming and J lost 1 base; unmatched junction nucleotides: 7. Germline V gene lookup returns CDR1 SGHRS and CDR2 YFSETQ. CDR3 sequence: CASSDRTGSNTEAFF. The CDR3 DNA sequence: TGCGCCAGCAGCGATAGGACAGGATCGAACACTGAAGCTTTCTTT.

The J gene is TRBJ2-3, the V gene TRBV5-4; D may be TRBD2 (6 bases). The V gene lost 5 bases and the J gene lost 6 bases, with 19 bases spanning the gap. CDR1 SGHNT and CDR2 YYREEE come from the germline V gene (reference sequence). The CDR3 is made up of 15 amino acids. The CDR3 loop reads CASSYPGRGGDTQYF. Written as DNA, the CDR3 is TGTGCCAGCAGTTATCCGGGACGAGGAGGGGATACGCAGTATTTT.

This sequence joins TRBV10-3 and TRBJ1-2, with 7 nucleotides matching TRBD1. CDR3 length: 11 amino acids. Trimming at V came to 10 bases and at J to 8 bases, leaving 7 bases not matched to a gene. Germline V CDR1 and CDR2: ENHRY, SYGVKD. The CDR3 spells CANYRGDGYTF. The CDR3 region has the DNA TGTGCCAACTACAGGGGCGACGGCTACACCTTC.

The V gene is TRBV19, the J gene TRBJ2-7, with 9 bases identical to TRBD1. J lost 5 bases, V lost 6 bases, and 11 bases had no gene match. Germline V gene lookup returns CDR1 LNHDA and CDR2 SQIVND (reference sequence). The CDR3 length is 15 residues. In DNA, the CDR3 is TGTGCCAGTAGGGACAATCAACAGGGGGCGGACGAGCAGTACTTC. Translating gives CASRDNQQGADEQYF.

V is TRBV2 and J is TRBJ2-4, with no clear D. Between the trimmed V and J ends, which lost 6 bases and 4 bases, there was a span of 10 bases. Looked up from germline, CDR1 is SNHLY and CDR2 is FYNNEI. The CDR3 loop spans 13 amino acids. CDR3 loop: CASSANEKNIQYF. The CDR3 DNA sequence: TGTGCCAGCAGCGCCAATGAGAAAAACATTCAGTACTTC.

This clone has only a few counts. This chain uses TRBV5-1 with TRBJ2-5; 9 bases are a match to TRBD1. CDR3 size: 14 residues. Germline V lookup: CDR1 SGHRS, CDR2 YFSETQ. The trim removed 4 bases at V and 9 bases at J, leaving 10 bases unmatched. In nucleotides, the CDR3 is TGCGCCAGCAGCGCGGGACAGGGTACGGGGTCCCAGTACTTC. Its translation is CASSAGQGTGSQYF. The full variable domain, completed using reference TRBV5-1 and TRBJ2-5, is KAGVTQTPRYLIKTRGQQVTLSCSPISGHRSVSWYQQTPGQGLQFLFEYFSETQRNKGNFPGRFSGRQFSNSRSEMNVSTLELGDSALYLCASSAGQGTGSQYFGPGTRLLVL.

This clone was seen just once. The J gene is TRBJ1-4, the V gene TRBV5-4; 7 positions match TRBD1. The CDR3 length is 16 residues. Germline V gene sequence: CDR1 SGHNT, CDR2 YYREEE (reference sequence). Trimming cost V 4 bases and J 8 bases; bases outside gene matches: 14. This CDR3 is CASSSHGDSSGEKLFF. The CDR3 region has the DNA TGTGCCAGCAGCAGCCATGGGGACAGCTCAGGGGAAAAACTGTTTTTT. Drawing the rest from reference TRBV5-4 and TRBJ1-4, the complete variable domain is ETGVTQSPTHLIKTRGQQVTLRCSSQSGHNTVSWYQQALGQGPQFIFQYYREEENGRGNFPPRFSGLQFPNYSSELNVNALELDDSALYLCASSSHGDSSGEKLFFGSGTQLSVL.

The chain employs TRBV7-2 and TRBJ1-6; 7 bases are shared with TRBD1. From germline, CDR1 is SGHTA and CDR2 FQGNSA. J was trimmed by 9 bases and V by 1 base; bases with no gene match: 6. The CDR3 is made up of 15 amino acids. CDR3: CASSLGVGGLSPLHF. CDR3 sequence (DNA): TGTGCCAGCAGCTTAGGGGTAGGGGGCCTTTCACCCCTCCACTTT.

V gene TRBV5-1 combines with J gene TRBJ2-1, with 13 bases lining up with TRBD2. CDR1 is SGHRS, CDR2 YFSETQ, per germline. The CDR3 is 17 amino acids. V shed 2 bases, J shed 2 bases, and the junction held 4 bases outside the gene matches. CDR3 in amino acids: CASSLLAGGITYNEQFF. The CDR3 nucleotides are TGCGCCAGCAGCTTACTAGCGGGGGGGATCACCTACAATGAGCAGTTCTTC.

V usage is TRBV2 and J usage is TRBJ1-1; 8 bases are a match to TRBD1. V gave up 4 bases and J gave up 0 bases; unmatched junction bases: 7. CDR3 size: 16 residues. Germline lookup yields CDR1 SNHLY and CDR2 FYNNEI. The CDR3 nucleotides read TGTGCCAGCAGTGTTCACCCAGGGGGCCTGAACACTGAAGCTTTCTTT. This codes for CASSVHPGGLNTEAFF.

This clone occurred once. The chain is built from TRBV7-9 and TRBJ1-6; maybe TRBD1 (5 bases). Germline lookup yields CDR1 SEHNR and CDR2 FQNEAQ (reference sequence). This CDR3 has 14 amino acids. Trimming took off 2 bases at V and 6 bases at J, with 8 bases between the two ends. The CDR3 here is CASSLFDSNSPLHF. The CDR3, as DNA: TGTGCCAGCAGCTTATTCGACAGTAATTCACCCCTCCACTTT.

The chain links TRBV4-2 to TRBJ2-1; TRBD2 matches 11 bases. Germline CDR1 is LGHNA and CDR2 is YNFKEQ. The V and J ends lost 0 bases and 7 bases, in that order; junction bases with no gene match: 5. The CDR3 loop spans 16 amino acids. Written as DNA, the CDR3 is TGTGCCAGCAGCCAAGATGGGCTAGCGGGGGGAAATGAGCAGTTCTTC. It codes for CASSQDGLAGGNEQFF.

The chain carries TRBV5-1 and TRBJ2-5; D possibly corresponds to TRBD2 (6 bases). The CDR3 length is 17 residues. Trimming cost V 4 bases and J 1 base, with 20 bases left between them. Germline lookup yields CDR1 SGHRS and CDR2 YFSETQ. CDR3 in amino acids: CASSPIGGGILQETQYF. CDR3 DNA sequence: TGCGCCAGCAGCCCAATCGGGGGAGGAATCCTCCAAGAGACCCAGTACTTC.

This clone was counted once. This chain links TRBV21-1 with TRBJ2-1; the table calls TRBD1, which could not be checked here. TRBV21-1 is a documented pseudogene. CDR3 length: 18 residues. The CDR3 region has the DNA TGTGCCAGCAGCAAACCCGCGGCAGGGTTAAGCTCCTACAATGAGCAGTTCTTC. This sequence encodes CASSKPAAGLSSYNEQFF.

This sequence joins TRBV19 and TRBJ2-2; D perhaps matches TRBD1 (6 bases). Trimming left V 4 bases short and J 7 bases short, with 7 bases between. The CDR3 extends over 12 amino acids. Germline CDR1 and CDR2: LNHDA and SQIVND (reference sequence). As DNA, the CDR3 is TGTGCCAGTAGTACCAGGGGCGGGGAGCTGTTTTTT. This encodes CASSTRGGELFF. The variable domain in full, with the rest retrieved from reference TRBV19 and TRBJ2-2, is DGGITQSPKYLFRKEGQNVTLSCEQNLNHDAMYWYRQDPGQGLRLIYYSQIVNDFQKGDIAEGYSVSREKKESFPLTVTSAQKNPTAFYLCASSTRGGELFFGEGSRLTVL.

V is TRBV10-2 and J is TRBJ2-5; TRBD1 matches 7 bases. There are 15 residues in the CDR3. V trimming: 6 bases; J trimming: 7 bases; junction bases outside the gene matches: 14. The germline V gene encodes CDR1 WSHSY and CDR2 SAAADI. The chain's CDR3 is CASSIGQAVSGTQYF. The CDR3 coding sequence is TGCGCCAGCAGCATAGGACAGGCGGTTTCGGGGACCCAGTACTTC.

CDR3 bases: TGTGCCAGCAGCCCAGGGGACACTGAAGCTTTCTTT. Translation: CASSPGDTEAFF. This chain links TRBV6-6 with TRBJ1-1, with D perhaps matching TRBD1 (6 bases). This CDR3 spans 12 amino acids. Germline assignment: CDR1 MNHNY and CDR2 SVGAGI (reference sequence). V lost 6 bases, J lost 3 bases, and 8 bases lay in between.

This clone occurred once. The rearrangement joins TRBV7-3 to TRBJ2-5; TRBD2 agrees at 8 bases. This CDR3 spans 13 amino acids. The V gene end was trimmed by 5 bases and the J gene end by 5 bases; junction bases not matched to a gene: 4. Looked up from germline, CDR1 is SGHTA and CDR2 is FQGTGA. CDR3 in amino acids: CASSPAGGETQYF. CDR3 in DNA: TGTGCCAGCAGCCCCGCGGGGGGTGAGACCCAGTACTTC.

V is TRBV2 and J is TRBJ1-4; D is possibly TRBD1 (5 bases). Deletions cut 5 bases from V and 3 bases from J, with 10 bases between. CDR1 and CDR2 (germline): SNHLY, FYNNEI. The CDR3 spans 14 residues. The CDR3 DNA follows: TGTGCCAGCAGTTCCGACAGTTCTAATGAAAAACTGTTTTTT. Its translation is CASSSDSSNEKLFF. Full variable domain (outside the CDR3, taken from reference TRBV2 and TRBJ1-4): EPEVTQTPSHQVTQMGQEVILRCVPISNHLYFYWYRQILGQKVEFLVSFYNNEISEKSEIFDDQFSVERPDGSNFTLKIRSTKLEDSAMYFCASSSDSSNEKLFFGSGTQLSVL.

This sequence joins TRBV12-5 and TRBJ1-5; 9 nucleotides line up with TRBD1. There are 15 residues in the CDR3. The germline V gene encodes CDR1 LGHNT and CDR2 FRNRAP. With 6 bases clipped from V and 1 base from J, the junction kept 4 bases outside the gene matches. The DNA for the CDR3 is TGTGCTAGTGGCAAAACAGGGGGCAGCAATCAGCCCCAGCATTTT. Encoded protein: CASGKTGGSNQPQHF.

V is TRBV2 and J is TRBJ2-2, with 13 bases matching TRBD2. The CDR3 contains 14 residues. V was pared by 8 bases and J by 5 bases, with 2 bases of the junction left unmatched. The germline V gene encodes CDR1 SNHLY and CDR2 FYNNEI. DNA for the CDR3: TGTGCCAGCTTGGGACTAGCGGGGACCGGGGAGCTGTTTTTT. This translates into CASLGLAGTGELFF.

The V and J genes are TRBV7-3 and TRBJ2-2, with TRBD2 matching over 7 bases. The J segment lost 1 base and the V segment lost 2 bases, leaving 1 base of the junction unmatched. CDR1 is SGHTA, CDR2 FQGTGA, per germline. CDR3 length: 15 residues. The CDR3 protein is CASSLLAENTGELFF. The DNA of the CDR3 is TGTGCCAGCAGCTTACTAGCGGAGAACACCGGGGAGCTGTTTTTT.

CDR3 sequence (DNA): TGTGCCAGCAGCCGGCCGGGACAGGGGAACACCGGGGAGCTGTTTTTT. Amino acids: CASSRPGQGNTGELFF. This sequence joins TRBV7-3 and TRBJ2-2; 9 nucleotides line up with TRBD1. V dropped 5 bases and J dropped 1; count of bases not matched to a gene: 5. Germline V gives CDR1 SGHTA, CDR2 FQGTGA. This CDR3 spans 16 amino acids.

This chain uses TRBV27 with TRBJ1-4; weak D call: TRBD1 (5 bases). V dropped 6 bases and J dropped 5 bases, with 13 bases sitting between them. The CDR3 runs to 14 residues. The germline V gene has CDR1 MNHEY and CDR2 SMNVEV (reference sequence). This chain's CDR3 is CASRRSRANEKLFF. The DNA for the CDR3 is TGTGCCAGCAGGAGGAGCAGGGCCAATGAAAAACTGTTTTTT.

The chain joins TRBV15 to TRBJ1-1; TRBD1 agrees at 8 bases. The CDR3 spans 17 residues. Germline V gene sequence: CDR1 LNHNV, CDR2 YYDKDF (reference sequence). V gave up 1 base and J gave up 8 bases; unmatched junction bases: 15. Here the CDR3 reads CATSRGGNTGQAGEAFF. CDR3 DNA: TGTGCCACCAGCAGAGGGGGAAACACGGGACAGGCTGGCGAAGCTTTCTTT.

The V and J genes are TRBV6-6 and TRBJ2-1; TRBD1 might be the D (6 bases). Between the trimmed V and J ends, which lost 0 bases and 7 bases, there was a span of 7 bases. Germline values: CDR1 MNHNY, CDR2 SVGAGI (reference sequence). The CDR3 covers 13 residues. Here the CDR3 DNA reads TGTGCCAGCAGTTACTCTGGACAGAATGAGCAGTTCTTC. This codes for CASSYSGQNEQFF.

V usage is TRBV10-3 and J usage is TRBJ2-3; perhaps TRBD2 as D (5 bases). There are 14 residues in the CDR3. Germline CDR1 reads ENHRY; CDR2 reads SYGVKD. Trimming stripped 3 bases from V and 3 bases from J, with 10 bases between. The CDR3, as DNA: TGTGCCATCAGTGAAGCTTGGGAGACAGATACGCAGTATTTT. Its translation: CAISEAWETDTQYF.

A word on this clone: A junction end diverges from the germline sequence, so it may reflect a read error. This sequence joins TRBV7-9 and TRBJ2-2; TRBD2 agrees at 8 bases. Germline V gene lookup returns CDR1 SEHNR and CDR2 FQNEAQ (reference sequence). The CDR3 loop spans 15 amino acids. CDR3 in DNA: TGTTCCAGCAGCTCTCCGACGGGGGGGACCGGGGAGCTGTTTTTT. Translation: CSSSSPTGGTGELFF.

This clone came up a few times. An end of the junction differs from the germline gene, which may be a read error. V gene TRBV7-9 combines with J gene TRBJ1-3; no reliable D call. The length of the CDR3 is 12 residues. Germline CDR1 SEHNR, CDR2 FQNEAQ (reference sequence). The CDR3 spells CSSSQHRNTIYF. The DNA for the CDR3 is TGTTCCAGCAGCCAACATAGAAACACCATATATTTT.

The V and J genes are TRBV6-6 and TRBJ2-2, with a tentative D call TRBD2 (7 bases). V dropped 2 bases and J dropped 6 bases, with 13 bases sitting between them. The CDR3 length is 15 residues. Germline V lookup: CDR1 MNHNY, CDR2 SVGAGI (reference sequence). CDR3 nucleotides: TGTGCCAGCAGTTACGGGAGGGGGGCGGCCGGGGAGCTGTTTTTT. It translates to CASSYGRGAAGELFF.